The sequence of this T cell receptor beta chain was determined in a study of T cells in Graves' hyperthyroidism and ophthalmopathy (dated by TCRdb to about 2019). As for the study more broadly: Peripheral blood samples were taken at initial diagnosis, before any treatment was given. To identify TCR V-J signatures that set the groups apart, the researchers used a discovery cohort of 100 patients, made up of 43 with Graves' ophthalmopathy and some 60 with stable Graves' hyperthyroidism. Prospective prediction of ophthalmopathy was tested in an independent validation cohort consisting of 18 hyperthyroidism patients and 15 to 17 patients who later progressed to ophthalmopathy. The 85 to 100 discovery patients were divided at random into training and test sets in a 7:3 ratio. Thyroid tissue and blood T-cell repertoires from six Graves' hyperthyroidism patients were also compared in the study. After sampling, hyperthyroidism patients received methimazole starting at 30 mg daily, and ophthalmopathy patients received high-dose intravenous methylprednisolone. The paper describes TCR Vbeta CDR3 sequencing of 135 peripheral blood samples, made up of 43 ophthalmopathy patients, roughly 80 hyperthyroidism patients and some 17 progressor patients.

Stable Graves' hyperthyroidism was defined as no progression to ophthalmopathy during 18 months of follow-up. Hyperthyroidism patients were newly diagnosed, with disease duration under 2 months, and aged 18 to 65 years. Patients with uncontrolled infections, other autoimmune diseases, pregnancy or lactation were excluded. Clinical symptoms, serum thyroxine and TRAb, thyroid ultrasound, and orbital computed tomography formed the basis for the diagnoses. Ficoll-Paque density gradient centrifugation was used to isolate PBMCs from around 10 ml of fresh peripheral blood. Trizol reagent was used to extract total RNA, and RNA quality was then checked on an Agilent 2100 Bioanalyzer. Concerning this clonotype itself: Its antigen remains undetermined. A read error may explain this, as a much larger clone is one base away.

The TCR beta CDR3 regions were amplified from the RNA transcripts. For the first round of RT-PCR on the TCR CDR3, the HTBI primer set was used together with the Qiagen OneStep RT-PCR kit. Libraries were constructed in a second round of multiplex PCR, after which size selection and purification were performed. Paired-end sequencing of the libraries was performed with 100 bp reads on an Illumina HiSeq2000. Per the source publication's procedure: SOAPnuke was used to process the raw data, with reads discarded if the reads contained adapters or uncalled bases, had a mean Phred below 15, or lacked an exact constant-primer or identifier match. High-quality paired reads were merged using COPE v1.2.5, and each unique nucleotide sequence was defined as a clonotype. Clonotypes were aligned to IMGT TRBV, TRBD and TRBJ reference segments using MiTCR v1.1. The analysis included only V-J combinations with a frequency above 0.0001, which together covered more than 99% of the repertoires. The TCS score was defined as the ratio of F50 (clonal expansion) to E x V (chaos), calculated using BLOSUM62-based TCRdist between CDR3 peptides within each V-J. Welch's t-statistics and random forest reduced 514 V-J features to roughly 13, which were used in a naive Bayes classifier (R e1071). TCRdb reanalyzed the raw reads on its own, using fastp at Q25 for trimming and MiXCR for clone calling, and kept in-frame beta chains. Every distinct CDR3 protein forms one entry, paired with its most common genes and DNA. The V and J calls were not made by the authors but by TCRdb's processing. This sample is represented by around 450,000 distinct CDR3 sequences; approximately 14% of them were singletons. The ten biggest clones cover about 4.9% of the sample.

The CDR3 numbers 14 residues from cysteine through phenylalanine. Only the CDR3 region is kept as DNA, spanning 42 bases read in frame from base 1. CDR1 is given as SGHRS and CDR2 as YFSETQ, both from the germline V gene. Ends trimmed: V by 3 bases, J by 3 bases; bases unmatched to a gene: 6. Overall results and qualifications from the work: Most expanded thyroid clonotypes (frequency above 0.001) were also detected in blood, suggesting blood repertoires may reflect thyroid immune responses. During validation, the model predicted progression to ophthalmopathy a median of around 7 months ahead of onset, with almost 71% sensitivity and less than 85% specificity. In cross-validation, a model built on a 13 V-J signature told ophthalmopathy apart from stable hyperthyroidism with over 85% sensitivity and approximately 81% specificity, and in testing the same model reached 80%/75%. No statistical method was used to fix the sample size in advance, and group allocation was not hidden from the investigators.

Sequencing was done on a sample of blood. This sequence uses TRBV5-1 and TRBJ2-7, with TRBD2 identical over 7 junction bases. The sequence came from a woman between 18 and 29 years old with Graves' hyperthyroidism. The CDR3 region reads CASSSASGLYEQYF. The bases are TGCGCCAGCAGCTCCGCTAGCGGACTCTACGAGCAGTACTTC.